This TCR beta chain emerged from a study of CD4 and CD8 cells across lung adenocarcinoma regions. Looked up from germline, CDR1 is MNHNS and CDR2 is SASEGT. The CDR3 is 12 residues long. Trimming left V 7 bases short and J 2 bases short, with 6 bases between. Donors had localized lung adenocarcinoma, a non-small cell lung cancer. TCRdb recomputed calls from the PCR reads with MiXCR, one row per CDR3 protein. The data hold about 25,000 distinct CDR3 sequences, with about 50% observed a single time. This receptor was taken from a male donor with lung adenocarcinoma. The CD4 and CD8 labels of this study may be unreliable. Sequencing input: CD8+ T cells from the center of a lung tumor. V is TRBV6-1 and J is TRBJ1-3; D unclear. The CDR3 sequence is CASTGPGNTIYF. The CDR3 region has the DNA TGTGCCAGCACCGGGCCTGGAAACACCATATATTTT.